This TCR beta chain is from a study of control samples from healthy donors and cancer patients. Repertoires were generated with immunoSEQ multiplex PCR, while TCRdb's copy carries only in-frame clones and drops some. The top ten hold around 3% of the sample, which has 120,000 or so clones, around 87% seen once. J lost 14 bases, V lost 4 bases, and 9 bases had no gene match. The CDR3 extends over 14 amino acids. Germline V lookup: CDR1 SGDLS, CDR2 YYNGEE. Source material: blood. This chain uses TRBV9 with TRBJ1-6; 10 positions match TRBD1. The origin of this receptor is a man aged 55 to 70 in good health. The CDR3 here is CASSFGTGAGALHF. In DNA, the CDR3 is TGTGCCAGCAGCTTTGGGACAGGGGCCGGGGCCCTCCACTTT.